What follows are 28 T cell receptor beta chains derived from one specimen sequenced in a study of regulatory dendritic cells for organ transplantation. Measured with immunoSEQ multiplex PCR; TCRdb has only the in-frame clones, and not every one. The sample shows 11,000 or so clones, approximately 70% of them seen only once. Material for sequencing was memory CD8+ T cells from blood. As for subset: CD45RO+ memory T cells. The receptors were sampled from a human donor in good health.

The V gene is TRBV6-1, the J gene TRBJ2-7; TRBD1 agrees at 10 bases. The CDR3 totals 15 residues. After removal of 1 base from V and 0 bases from J, the junction contained 0 bases not matched to a gene. Germline V gives CDR1 MNHNS, CDR2 SASEGT. The DNA for the CDR3 is TGTGCCAGCAGTGAAGGGACAGGGGGCTCCTACGAGCAGTACTTC. Its protein is CASSEGTGGSYEQYF.

V usage is TRBV7-2 and J usage is TRBJ1-2; 8 nucleotides line up with TRBD1. Unmatched junction bases numbered 3, after V lost 3 bases and J lost 3 bases. CDR3 size: 14 residues. Germline CDR1 reads SGHTA; CDR2 reads FQGNSA. The CDR3 region is CASSFGTGYYGYTF. In DNA, the CDR3 is TGTGCCAGCAGCTTCGGGACAGGATACTATGGCTACACCTTC. The full variable domain, in which reference TRBV7-2 and TRBJ1-2 provide the parts outside the CDR3, is GAGVSQSPSNKVTEKGKDVELRCDPISGHTALYWYRQSLGQGLEFLIYFQGNSAPDKSGLPSDRFSAERTGGSVSTLTIQRTQQEDSAVYLCASSFGTGYYGYTFGSGTRLTVV.

The chain couples TRBV6-1 to TRBJ1-1, with TRBD1 matching 7 bases. Germline V gene lookup returns CDR1 MNHNS and CDR2 SASEGT. The CDR3 loop spans 13 amino acids. Trimming removed 8 bases from V and 1 base from J; junction bases left unmatched: 4. CDR3 nucleotide sequence: TGTGCCAGCCGACAGGGAAAGAACACTGAAGCTTTCTTT. It yields the protein CASRQGKNTEAFF.

The V call is TRBV5-6, the J call TRBJ1-4; D not resolved. Per the germline V gene, CDR1 is SGHDT and CDR2 is YYEEEE. This CDR3 comprises 14 residues. V gave up 1 base and J gave up 7 bases, with 11 bases separating them. CDR3 sequence: CASSLFSLGEKLFF. The CDR3 region has the DNA TGTGCCAGCAGCTTGTTCTCCTTAGGTGAAAAACTGTTTTTT.

This clone was recorded only once. The J gene is TRBJ1-5, the V gene TRBV7-2; D uncertain. Per the germline V gene, CDR1 is SGHTA and CDR2 is FQGNSA. CDR3 size: 14 residues. V dropped 5 bases and J dropped 7 bases, with 15 bases sitting between them. The CDR3 region has the DNA TGTGCCAGCAGCGCAGGTTGGGTCCGACAGCCCCAGCATTTT. This sequence encodes CASSAGWVRQPQHF.

The chain recombines TRBV6-1 with TRBJ1-6; 8 positions agree with TRBD1. J lost 9 bases, V lost 0 bases, and 1 base had no gene match. Germline lookup yields CDR1 MNHNS and CDR2 SASEGT. This CDR3 spans 14 amino acids. This CDR3 is CASSEAQGASPLHF. The CDR3 DNA sequence: TGTGCCAGCAGTGAAGCGCAGGGGGCTTCACCCCTCCACTTT.

The chain links TRBV7-8 to TRBJ2-5; D remains ambiguous. Germline lookup yields CDR1 SGHVS and CDR2 FQNEAQ. This CDR3 has 14 residues. The V end was cut by 5 bases, the J end by 4 bases, with 14 bases between. CDR3 amino acids: CASSRAHGTETQYF. The CDR3 DNA reads TGTGCCAGCAGCAGAGCTCATGGTACAGAGACCCAGTACTTC.

The J gene is TRBJ1-6, the V gene TRBV5-4; TRBD1 is a possible D gene (5 bases). From germline, CDR1 is SGHNT and CDR2 YYREEE (reference sequence). The V gene lost 5 bases and the J gene lost 9 bases, with 15 bases spanning the gap. This CDR3 is 14 amino acids long. This CDR3 is CASRPDQGPSPLHF. In nucleotides, the CDR3 is TGTGCCAGCAGGCCCGACCAGGGACCTTCACCCCTCCACTTT.

The V and J genes are TRBV10-3 and TRBJ2-7; D perhaps matches TRBD1 (6 bases). Trimming took 10 bases from V and 0 from J, leaving 16 bases between them. The CDR3 extends over 14 amino acids. Germline values: CDR1 ENHRY, CDR2 SYGVKD. Here the CDR3 DNA reads TGTGCCACCATCCCAGGGGTATACTCCTACGAGCAGTACTTC. Its protein product is CATIPGVYSYEQYF.

By sample share, this clone is large. In DNA, the CDR3 is TGTGCCAGCAGCCAAGTTGGAACAGGGCCCTACGAGCAGTACTTC. Translating gives CASSQVGTGPYEQYF. The chain joins TRBV4-2 to TRBJ2-7, with TRBD1 as a possible D gene (6 bases). The CDR3 extends over 15 amino acids. Per the germline V gene, CDR1 is LGHNA and CDR2 is YNFKEQ. The ends were cut back, 1 base at V and 2 bases at J, with 12 bases in the middle.

This clone is deemed medium-sized. This sequence joins TRBV4-2 and TRBJ1-1, with TRBD1 matching 10 bases. This CDR3 comprises 15 residues. The germline V gene encodes CDR1 LGHNA and CDR2 YNFKEQ. The V gene end was trimmed by 0 bases and the J gene end by 7 bases; junction bases not matched to a gene: 5. The CDR3, as DNA: TGTGCCAGCAGCCAAGATTATGGGACAGGGGATGAAGCTTTCTTT. Amino acid sequence: CASSQDYGTGDEAFF.

This clone was seen more than once but under ten times. CDR3 in DNA: TGTGCCACAGCAACAGGGGCGAACACCGGGGAGCTGTTTTTT. This sequence encodes CATATGANTGELFF. This rearrangement joins TRBV15 to TRBJ2-2; 7 bases match TRBD1. V trimming: 9 bases; J trimming: 0 bases; junction bases outside the gene matches: 4. The CDR3 length is 14 residues. Germline V gene sequence: CDR1 LNHNV, CDR2 YYDKDF (reference sequence).

The genes are TRBV6-1 and TRBJ2-4, with D maybe TRBD2 (5 bases). CDR1 and CDR2 from the germline V gene are MNHNS and SASEGT. This CDR3 region has 16 residues. V was clipped by 2 bases and J by 1 base, with 12 bases between them. DNA for the CDR3: TGTGCCAGCAGTGAACCGGAACTAGATGCCAAAAACATTCAGTACTTC. Translated, it gives CASSEPELDAKNIQYF.

V and J are TRBV6-4 and TRBJ2-1, with 9 bases fitting TRBD2. In germline, CDR1 is MRHNA, CDR2 SNTAGT. The length of the CDR3 is 15 residues. The junction had 5 bases not matched to a gene; V was cut back by 0 bases and J by 8 bases. The CDR3 bases are TGTGCCAGCAGTGACTCGACTAGCGGCGTCGATGAGCAGTTCTTC. This sequence encodes CASSDSTSGVDEQFF.

The rearrangement joins TRBV27 to TRBJ1-2, with 8 bases identical to TRBD1. The ends lost 5 bases at V and 6 bases at J; junction bases unmatched: 8. CDR1 MNHEY and CDR2 SMNVEV come from the germline V gene (reference sequence). The CDR3 is 14 amino acids. CDR3 DNA: TGTGCCAGCAGTCCCCAGGGGGCTCGACATGGCTACACCTTC. Translation: CASSPQGARHGYTF.

The CDR3 DNA follows: TGTGCCAGCAGCCGACAAACCCTAAGAGCTGAAGCTTTCTTT. Translated, it gives CASSRQTLRAEAFF. V usage is TRBV7-6 and J usage is TRBJ1-1, with D hard to call. The germline V gene encodes CDR1 SGHVS and CDR2 FNYEAQ. V lost 5 bases, J lost 6 bases, and 16 bases lay in between. There are 14 residues in the CDR3.

In its sample, this clone was seen a few times. V gene TRBV27 combines with J gene TRBJ2-1, with TRBD2 identical over 7 bases. The CDR3 consists of 13 residues. After removal of 3 bases from V and 10 bases from J, the junction contained 6 bases not matched to a gene. Germline V gene lookup returns CDR1 MNHEY and CDR2 SMNVEV (reference sequence). The CDR3 region has the DNA TGTGCCAGCAGTTTGGGGGTACTAGCGGAGCAGTTCTTC. This codes for CASSLGVLAEQFF.

The chain employs TRBV5-4 and TRBJ1-2; no clear D gene. The CDR3 is made up of 15 amino acids. Trimming removed 0 bases at V and 4 bases at J, with 13 bases between. Germline-derived CDR1 and CDR2 are SGHNT and YYREEE (reference sequence). The CDR3 bases are TGTGCCAGCAGCTTGGAGCCAGGAGAGGTCTATGGCTACACCTTC. Encoded protein: CASSLEPGEVYGYTF.

The J gene is TRBJ2-3, the V gene TRBV7-8, with 8 bases matching TRBD2. In germline, CDR1 is SGHVS, CDR2 FQNEAQ. The CDR3 runs to 16 residues. Trimming at V came to 5 bases and at J to 2 bases, leaving 9 bases not matched to a gene. CDR3 bases: TGTGCCAGCAGCCTCCACACTAGCGGTCCCACAGATACGCAGTATTTT. It specifies CASSLHTSGPTDTQYF.

The rearrangement links TRBV7-3 to TRBJ2-7; D possibly corresponds to TRBD2 (5 bases). CDR3 length equals 12 residues. Between the trimmed V and J ends, which lost 5 bases and 2 bases, there was a span of 7 bases. Germline V gene lookup returns CDR1 SGHTA and CDR2 FQGTGA. This chain's CDR3 is CASSRRAYEQYF. Written as DNA, the CDR3 is TGTGCCAGCAGCCGGCGGGCCTACGAGCAGTACTTC.

The genes are TRBV30 and TRBJ2-2; D gene unclear. Trimming cost V 8 bases and J 0 bases, with 16 bases left between them. There are 15 residues in the CDR3. Germline loops: CDR1 GTSNPN, CDR2 SVGIG (reference sequence). The CDR3 region is CALLDLRPNTGELFF. Written as DNA, the CDR3 is TGTGCCCTCCTGGACCTCAGGCCGAACACCGGGGAGCTGTTTTTT.

The J gene is TRBJ2-1, the V gene TRBV6-1; 7 bases map to TRBD2. Germline loops: CDR1 MNHNS, CDR2 SASEGT. The CDR3 contains 16 residues. V shed 0 bases and J 2 bases; nucleotides not matched to a gene: 4. The CDR3 reads CASSEASGGAYNEQFF. The CDR3, as DNA: TGTGCCAGCAGTGAAGCGTCGGGAGGTGCCTACAATGAGCAGTTCTTC.

The rearrangement uses TRBV19 and TRBJ2-3; 8 bases line up with TRBD2. With 5 bases clipped from V and 5 bases from J, the junction kept 9 bases outside the gene matches. The CDR3 loop spans 15 amino acids. Germline CDR1 is LNHDA and CDR2 is SQIVND (reference sequence). Written as DNA, the CDR3 is TGTGCCAGTAGTCTGTGGCGGGGGGCTCTAGATACGCAGTATTTT. This sequence encodes CASSLWRGALDTQYF.

The chain couples TRBV29-1 to TRBJ2-1; D might be TRBD1 (5 bases). V shed 7 bases and J shed 5 bases, with 15 bases lying between them. The CDR3 has 13 amino acids. Per the germline V gene, CDR1 is SQVTM and CDR2 is ANQGSEA. CDR3 DNA sequence: TGCAGCGCTGACAGAGAGACTCACAATGAGCAGTTCTTC. It is translated as CSADRETHNEQFF.

The DNA for the CDR3 is TGTGCCATCAGTGAGGGGGGCGGCAACTATGGCTACACCTTC. Translated, it gives CAISEGGGNYGYTF. The V gene is TRBV10-3, the J gene TRBJ1-2, with D possibly being TRBD1 (6 bases). V was trimmed by 2 bases and J by 2 bases, leaving 9 bases between them. Germline CDR1 ENHRY, CDR2 SYGVKD. The CDR3 length is 14 residues.

This clone has a handful of counts. The J gene is TRBJ2-7, the V gene TRBV11-2; D is uncertain. Germline lookup yields CDR1 SGHAT and CDR2 FQNNGV. V was cut by 5 bases and J by 1 base, with 9 bases left in between. CDR3 size: 13 residues. As DNA, the CDR3 is TGTGCCAGCAGCCTACAGACTTCCTACGAGCAGTACTTC. As protein: CASSLQTSYEQYF.

V usage is TRBV9 and J usage is TRBJ1-1, with D unresolved. Deletions cut 1 base from V and 4 bases from J, with 8 bases between. This CDR3 region has 13 residues. Looked up from germline, CDR1 is SGDLS and CDR2 is YYNGEE. CDR3 DNA: TGTGCCAGCAGCGTAACCCCCAGCACTGAAGCTTTCTTT. Translated: CASSVTPSTEAFF.

The chain employs TRBV6-1 and TRBJ2-3, with 12 bases matching TRBD2. The CDR3 length is 15 residues. With V trimmed by 3 bases and J by 4 bases, 2 bases remained unmatched. Germline CDR1 MNHNS, CDR2 SASEGT. CDR3 sequence: CASSDSSGGADTQYF. The CDR3 DNA follows: TGTGCCAGCAGTGATTCTAGCGGGGGGGCAGATACGCAGTATTTT.